This T cell receptor beta chain was sequenced during a study of patients and donors after allogeneic stem cell transplantation. CDR1 is DFQATT and CDR2 is SNEGSKA in the germline V gene (reference sequence). The ends were cut back, 0 bases at V and 4 bases at J, with 12 bases in the middle. There are 14 residues in the CDR3. TCRdb analysed the RT-PCR reads with MiXCR anew, one entry per CDR3 protein. The data hold under 2,000 distinct CDR3 sequences, with 17% observed a single time. In this sample, this clonotype turned up many times. The TCR originated in a human donor who was either an allogeneic HSCT recipient or a stem cell or donor lymphocyte infusion donor (not recorded which). It is not recorded whose cells these are; they may come from a transplant donor. The sequencing input was blood, either unsorted or a sorted T cell fraction (not recorded which). The V call is TRBV20-1, the J call TRBJ1-2; D remains ambiguous. The CDR3 bases are TGCAGTGCTAGAGATTTCCAGAGCAGCTATGGCTACACCTTC. It specifies CSARDFQSSYGYTF.